This T cell receptor (beta chain) is from a study of OX40 agonist ivuxolimab in advanced cancers. Turning to the study itself: Aged about 20 to 80 with a mean of around 60 years, they were around 79% male. Three patients responded partially, comprising one with hepatocellular carcinoma and two with cutaneous melanoma.

General study results and limits: Some nonresponders also had low normalized T-cell clonal expansion.

The CDR3 sequence is 13 residues long. The V gene's germline CDR1 is PRHDT and CDR2 FYEKMQ (reference sequence). V lost 4 bases, J lost 4 bases, and 9 bases lay in between. Patients were ineligible given autoimmune disease history or systemic immunosuppression. The protocol was immunoSEQ multiplex PCR, while the TCRdb copy is restricted to in-frame clones and leaves out a portion. The sample holds around 50,000 clones; 85% to 90% are singletons and the top ten take 30% to 35%. A single count supports this clone. Its antigen is unknown. The source material was CD4+ or CD8+ T cells sorted from blood, sampled in a trial of the OX40 agonist ivuxolimab. The receptor comes from an adult with an advanced solid tumor such as melanoma, head and neck, liver or kidney cancer. The rearrangement joins TRBV13 to TRBJ2-3; perhaps TRBD1 as D (5 bases). The CDR3 DNA sequence: TGTGCCAGCAGCTCCCAGGGTGCAGATACGCAGTATTTT. Its protein product is CASSSQGADTQYF. The full variable domain, in which reference TRBV13 and TRBJ2-3 provide the parts outside the CDR3, is AAGVIQSPRHLIKEKRETATLKCYPIPRHDTVYWYQQGPGQDPQFLISFYEKMQSDKGSIPDRFSAQQFSDYHSELNMSSLELGDSALYFCASSSQGADTQYFGPGTRLTVL.